The clone carrying this T cell receptor (beta chain) appeared a single time. The sample originates from a study of cytomegalovirus exposure and HLA in healthy donors. The study ran its PCR with 60 Vbeta and 13 Jbeta primers. Authors' data handling: Among the unique TCR beta chains that a later analysis counted, about 85 million in all, around 11 million were shared. Profiled with immunoSEQ multiplex PCR; TCRdb holds only in-frame clones, not every one. V and J calls and clone size are those listed in that table; D and trimming were worked out from the DNA. The data hold some 170,000 clones, with roughly four fifths observed a single time. The CDR3 is 15 residues long. Germline V gene sequence: CDR1 LGHNA, CDR2 YSLEER.

The sequence derives from a woman aged 18-35 years in good health and CMV-seropositive. Sequencing was performed on PBMCs. This chain links TRBV4-3 with TRBJ2-5; weak D call: TRBD1 (6 bases). Gene TRBJ2-7 matches the end of the DNA better, so the J call may be wrong. The CDR3 DNA sequence: TGCGCCAGCAGCCAAGATTGGGCAGGGGACTACGAGCAGTACTTC. Translation: CASSQDWAGDYEQYF.